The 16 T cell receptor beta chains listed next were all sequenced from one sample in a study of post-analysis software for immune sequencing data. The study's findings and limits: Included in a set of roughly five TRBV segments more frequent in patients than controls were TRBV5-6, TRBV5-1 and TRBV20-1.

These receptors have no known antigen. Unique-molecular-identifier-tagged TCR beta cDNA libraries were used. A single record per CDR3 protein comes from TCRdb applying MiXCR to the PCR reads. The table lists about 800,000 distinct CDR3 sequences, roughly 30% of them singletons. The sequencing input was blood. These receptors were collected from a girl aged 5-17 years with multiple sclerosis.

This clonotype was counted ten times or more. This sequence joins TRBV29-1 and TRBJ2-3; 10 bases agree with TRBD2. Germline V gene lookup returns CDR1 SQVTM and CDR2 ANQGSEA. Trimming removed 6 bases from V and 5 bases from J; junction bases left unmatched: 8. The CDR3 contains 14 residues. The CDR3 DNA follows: TGCAGCGTATTAGCGGGAGGCAAGAAAGATACGCAGTATTTT. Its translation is CSVLAGGKKDTQYF.

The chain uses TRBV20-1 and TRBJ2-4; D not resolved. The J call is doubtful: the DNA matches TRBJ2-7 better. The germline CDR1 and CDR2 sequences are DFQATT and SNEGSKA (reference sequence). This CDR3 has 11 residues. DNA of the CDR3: TGCAGTACTCCGAGATCCTACGAGCAGTACTTC. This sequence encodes CSTPRSYEQYF.

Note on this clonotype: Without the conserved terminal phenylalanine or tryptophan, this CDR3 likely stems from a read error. CDR3 DNA: TGCGCCAGCAGCCAAGATTGGGCGTTGAACACTGAAGCTTTCTTG. Its protein product is CASSQDWALNTEAFL. The chain combines TRBV4-1 with TRBJ1-1, with D uncertain. The germline V gene encodes CDR1 MGHRA and CDR2 YSYEKL. V lost 0 bases, J lost 0 bases, and 8 bases lay in between. There are 15 residues in the CDR3.

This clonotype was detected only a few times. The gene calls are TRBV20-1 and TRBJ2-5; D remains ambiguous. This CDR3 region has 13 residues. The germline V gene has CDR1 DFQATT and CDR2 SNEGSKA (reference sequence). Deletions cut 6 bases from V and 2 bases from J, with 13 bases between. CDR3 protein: CSAGPFYQETQYF. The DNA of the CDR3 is TGCAGTGCAGGGCCCTTTTATCAAGAGACCCAGTACTTC.

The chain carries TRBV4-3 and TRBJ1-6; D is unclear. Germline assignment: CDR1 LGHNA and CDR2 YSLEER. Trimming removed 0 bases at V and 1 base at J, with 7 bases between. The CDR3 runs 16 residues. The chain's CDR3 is CASSQDGVSYNSPLHF. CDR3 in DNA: TGCGCCAGCAGCCAAGACGGGGTGTCCTATAATTCACCCCTCCACTTT.

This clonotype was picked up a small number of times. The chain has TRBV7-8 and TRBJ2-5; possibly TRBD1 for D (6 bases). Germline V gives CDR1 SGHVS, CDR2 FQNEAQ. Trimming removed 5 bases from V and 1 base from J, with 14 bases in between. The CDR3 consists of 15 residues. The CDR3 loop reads CASSRSRGAQETQYF. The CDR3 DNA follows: TGTGCCAGCAGCCGTAGCAGGGGTGCCCAAGAGACCCAGTACTTC.

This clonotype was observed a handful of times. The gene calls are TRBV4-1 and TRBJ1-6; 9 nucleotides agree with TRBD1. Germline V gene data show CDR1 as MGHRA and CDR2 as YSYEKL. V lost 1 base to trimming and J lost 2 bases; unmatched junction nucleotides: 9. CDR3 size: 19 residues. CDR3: CASSQAMGTGFTYNSPLHF. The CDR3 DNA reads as TGCGCCAGCAGCCAAGCTATGGGGACAGGGTTCACCTATAATTCACCCCTCCACTTT.

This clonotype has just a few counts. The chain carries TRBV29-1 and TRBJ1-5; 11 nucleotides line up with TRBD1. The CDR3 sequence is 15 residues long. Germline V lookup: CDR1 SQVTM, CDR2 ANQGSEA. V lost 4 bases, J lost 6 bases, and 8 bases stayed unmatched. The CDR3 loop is CSVAGTGGDGQPQHF. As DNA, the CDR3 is TGCAGCGTTGCCGGGACAGGGGGAGACGGTCAGCCCCAGCATTTT.

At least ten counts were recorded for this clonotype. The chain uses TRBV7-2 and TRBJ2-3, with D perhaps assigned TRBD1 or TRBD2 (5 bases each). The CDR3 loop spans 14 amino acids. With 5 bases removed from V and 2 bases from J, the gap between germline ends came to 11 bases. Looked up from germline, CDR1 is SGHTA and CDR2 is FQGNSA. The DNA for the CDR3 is TGTGCCAGCAGCCGGGGACCTCTCACAGATACGCAGTATTTT. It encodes CASSRGPLTDTQYF.

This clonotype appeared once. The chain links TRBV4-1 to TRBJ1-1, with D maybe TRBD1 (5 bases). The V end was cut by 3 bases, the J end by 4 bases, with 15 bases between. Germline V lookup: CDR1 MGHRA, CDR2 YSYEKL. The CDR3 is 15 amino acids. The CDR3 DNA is TGCGCCAGCAGCCAGAGACTCCAGGGTCCCACTGAAGCTTTCTTT. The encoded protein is CASSQRLQGPTEAFF.

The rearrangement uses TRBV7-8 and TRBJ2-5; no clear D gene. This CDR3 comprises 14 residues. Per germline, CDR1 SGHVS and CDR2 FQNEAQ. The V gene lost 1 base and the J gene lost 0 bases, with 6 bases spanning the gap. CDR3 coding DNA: TGTGCCAGCAGCTTAGGCCATAACCAAGAGACCCAGTACTTC. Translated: CASSLGHNQETQYF.

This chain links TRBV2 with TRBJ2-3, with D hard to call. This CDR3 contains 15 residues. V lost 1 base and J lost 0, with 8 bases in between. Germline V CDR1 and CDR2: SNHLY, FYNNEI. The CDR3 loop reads CASSEGISSTDTQYF. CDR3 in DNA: TGTGCCAGCAGTGAAGGGATTTCTAGCACAGATACGCAGTATTTT.

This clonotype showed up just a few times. CDR3 protein: CASRPGTGGYGYTF. CDR3 in DNA: TGTGCCAGCAGGCCCGGGACAGGGGGCTATGGCTACACCTTC. The rearrangement uses TRBV6-6 and TRBJ1-2, with 11 bases fitting TRBD1. The CDR3 length is 14 residues. Germline-derived CDR1 and CDR2 are MNHNY and SVGAGI (reference sequence). J lost 4 bases, V lost 6 bases, and 4 bases had no gene match.

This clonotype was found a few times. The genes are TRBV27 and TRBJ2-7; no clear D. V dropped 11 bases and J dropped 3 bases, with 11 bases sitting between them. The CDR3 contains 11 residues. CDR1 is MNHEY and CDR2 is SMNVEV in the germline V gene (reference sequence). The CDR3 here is CALPRHYEQYF. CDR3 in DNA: TGTGCCCTCCCTCGGCACTACGAGCAGTACTTC.

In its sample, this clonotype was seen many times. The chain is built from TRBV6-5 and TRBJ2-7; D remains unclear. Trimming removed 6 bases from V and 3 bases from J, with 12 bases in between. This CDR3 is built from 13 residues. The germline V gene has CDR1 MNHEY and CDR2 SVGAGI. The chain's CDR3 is CASSPSPNYEQYF. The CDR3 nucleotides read TGTGCCAGCAGCCCCAGCCCGAACTACGAGCAGTACTTC.

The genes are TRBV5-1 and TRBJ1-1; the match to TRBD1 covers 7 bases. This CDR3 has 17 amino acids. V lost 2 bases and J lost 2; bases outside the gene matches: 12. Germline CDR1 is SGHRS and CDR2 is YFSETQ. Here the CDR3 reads CASSFLGGQVLNTEAFF. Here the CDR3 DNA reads TGCGCCAGCAGCTTCCTTGGTGGACAGGTTTTAAACACTGAAGCTTTCTTT.